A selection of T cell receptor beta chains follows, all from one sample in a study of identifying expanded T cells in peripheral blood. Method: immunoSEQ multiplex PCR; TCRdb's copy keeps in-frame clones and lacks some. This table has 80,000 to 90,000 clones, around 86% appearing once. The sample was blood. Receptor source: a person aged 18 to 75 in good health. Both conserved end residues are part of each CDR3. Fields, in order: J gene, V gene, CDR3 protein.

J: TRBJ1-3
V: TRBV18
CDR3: CASSPRRESSGNTIYF

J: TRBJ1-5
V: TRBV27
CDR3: CASSHQNQPQHF

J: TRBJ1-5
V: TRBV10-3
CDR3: CAISERSLNQPQHF

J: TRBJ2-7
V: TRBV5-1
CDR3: CASSDFSSYEQYF

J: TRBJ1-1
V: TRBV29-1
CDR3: CSVERQGGTEAFF

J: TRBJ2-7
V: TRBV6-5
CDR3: CASSYAFTAVSYEQYF

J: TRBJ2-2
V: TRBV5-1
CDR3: CASSSNAGTGVTGELFF

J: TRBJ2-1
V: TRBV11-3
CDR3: CASSPLLAGGLLNEQFF

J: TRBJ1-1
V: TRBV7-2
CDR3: CASSLARGPTEAFF

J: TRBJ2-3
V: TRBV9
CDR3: CASSVDLLLSDTQYF

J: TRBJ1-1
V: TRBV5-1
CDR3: CASSLDGTDVEAFF

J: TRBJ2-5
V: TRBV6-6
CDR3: CASSSYGTARETQYF

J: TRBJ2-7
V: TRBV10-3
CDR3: CAIRQGASSYEQYF

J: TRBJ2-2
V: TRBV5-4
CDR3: CASSSPGQGLTGELFF

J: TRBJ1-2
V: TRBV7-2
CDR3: CASSSRNREGYTF

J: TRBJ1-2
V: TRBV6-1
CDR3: CASSPGEVYGYTF

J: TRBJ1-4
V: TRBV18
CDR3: CASSPGLNEKLFF

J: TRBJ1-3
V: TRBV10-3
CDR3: CAISESGNTIYF

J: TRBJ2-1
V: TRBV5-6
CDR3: CASSQVGGAYNEQFF

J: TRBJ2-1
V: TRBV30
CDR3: CAWSVVVGSSYNEQFF

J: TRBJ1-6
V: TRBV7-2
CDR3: CASSLAAAGAKYNSPLHF

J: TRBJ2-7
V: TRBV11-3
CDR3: CASSLGTSSYEQYF

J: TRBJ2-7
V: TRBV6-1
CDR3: CAGRTDSYEQYF

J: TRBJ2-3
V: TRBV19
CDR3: CASSIMRGDTQYF

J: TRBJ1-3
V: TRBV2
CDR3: CASSIGVRWGNTIYF

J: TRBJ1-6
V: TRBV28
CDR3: CASSLEGVGTGASPLHF

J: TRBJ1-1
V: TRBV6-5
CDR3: CASSYSGGTGGSAFF